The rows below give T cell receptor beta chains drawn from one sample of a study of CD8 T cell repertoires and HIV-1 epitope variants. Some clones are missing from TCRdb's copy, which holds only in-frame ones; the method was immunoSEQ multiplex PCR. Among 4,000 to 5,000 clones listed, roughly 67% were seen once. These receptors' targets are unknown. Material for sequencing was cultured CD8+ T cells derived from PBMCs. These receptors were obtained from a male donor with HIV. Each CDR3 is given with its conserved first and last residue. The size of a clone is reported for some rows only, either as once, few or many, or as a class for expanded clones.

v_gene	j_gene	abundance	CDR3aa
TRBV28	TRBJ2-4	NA	CASSLFGRQSNIQYF
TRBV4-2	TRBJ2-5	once	CASSQTAGETQYF
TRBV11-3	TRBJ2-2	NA	CATSDSNTGELFF
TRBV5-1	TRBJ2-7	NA	CASSPWTGSYEQYF
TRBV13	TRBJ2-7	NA	CASSSSGSSYEQYF
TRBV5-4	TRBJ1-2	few	CASLDADNYGYTF
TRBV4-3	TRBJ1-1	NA	CASSQEPMNTEAFF
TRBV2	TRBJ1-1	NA	CASSPGNTEAFF
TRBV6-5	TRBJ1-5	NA	CASSLDRVGNQPQHF
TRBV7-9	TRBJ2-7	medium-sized	CASSLAGLGQGAYEQYF
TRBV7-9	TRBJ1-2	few	CASSLAEGDYGYTF
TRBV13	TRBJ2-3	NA	CASSFTDTQYF
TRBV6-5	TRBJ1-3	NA	CASSYGVGGGNTIYF
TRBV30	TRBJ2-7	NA	CAWTREYEQYF
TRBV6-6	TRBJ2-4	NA	CASTRENIQYF
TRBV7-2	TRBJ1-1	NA	CASSLDMGQLTEAFF
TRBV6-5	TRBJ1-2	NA	CASSYSGTVDGYTF
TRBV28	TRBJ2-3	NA	CASSMTSGRTDTQYF
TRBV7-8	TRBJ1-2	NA	CASSQGSGQGDGYTF
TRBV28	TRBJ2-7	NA	CASSPPGGSYEQYF
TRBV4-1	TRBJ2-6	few	CASMGAGRSSGANVLTF
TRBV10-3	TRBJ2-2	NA	CAISESSGGEGGELFF
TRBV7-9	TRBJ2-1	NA	CASIRAGGLYNEQFF
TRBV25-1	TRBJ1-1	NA	CASSLTAGNTEAFF
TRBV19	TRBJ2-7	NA	CASSTRGINEQYF
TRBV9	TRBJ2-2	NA	CASSVDGLGTGGTGELFF
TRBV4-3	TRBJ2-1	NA	CASSQEPTSDSYNEQFF
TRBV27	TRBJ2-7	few	CASSPARTYEQYF
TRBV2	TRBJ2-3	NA	CASNGGRDADTQYF
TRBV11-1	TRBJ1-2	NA	CASSLAPGQLYYGYTF
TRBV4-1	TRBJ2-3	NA	CASSQDQNTDTQYF
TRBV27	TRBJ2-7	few	CASSLRALYEQYF
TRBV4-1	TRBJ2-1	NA	CASSYDTGAYNEQFF
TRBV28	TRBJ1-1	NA	CASSGPGDTKNTEAFF
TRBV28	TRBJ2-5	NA	CASSLSDGGVGETQYF